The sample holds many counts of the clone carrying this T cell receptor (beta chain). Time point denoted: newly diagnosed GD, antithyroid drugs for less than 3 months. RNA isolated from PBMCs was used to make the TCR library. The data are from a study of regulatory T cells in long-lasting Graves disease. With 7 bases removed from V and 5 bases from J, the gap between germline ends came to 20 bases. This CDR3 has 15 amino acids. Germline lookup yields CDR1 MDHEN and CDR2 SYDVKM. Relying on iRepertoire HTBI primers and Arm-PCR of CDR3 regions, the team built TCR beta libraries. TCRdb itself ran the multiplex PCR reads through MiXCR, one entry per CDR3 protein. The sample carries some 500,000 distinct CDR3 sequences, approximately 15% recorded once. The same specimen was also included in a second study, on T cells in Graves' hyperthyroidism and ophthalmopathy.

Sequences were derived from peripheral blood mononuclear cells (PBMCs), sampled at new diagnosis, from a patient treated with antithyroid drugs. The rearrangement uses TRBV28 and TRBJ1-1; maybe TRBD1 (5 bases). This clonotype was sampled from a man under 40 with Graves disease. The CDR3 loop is CASTSGGEVETEAFF. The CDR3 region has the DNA TGTGCCAGCACCTCGGGGGGGGAGGTGGAAACTGAAGCTTTCTTT.